This T cell receptor (beta chain) was obtained from a study of blood T cell repertoires in COVID-19. About the study: Sites in the United States, Italy and Spain provided acute and convalescent COVID-19 samples. Sources were T cells, B-cell-depleted T cells, or PBMCs; the material itself was cDNA or gDNA.

The germline CDR1 and CDR2 sequences are MGHDK and SYGVNS. The CDR3 spans 16 residues. V lost 3 bases to trimming and J lost 4 bases, with 16 bases between them. As originally analysed: Reference gene primers were amplified, and this amplification served to estimate nucleated cell counts. TCRdb keeps only in-frame clones here, not all; method: immunoSEQ multiplex PCR. From that table come the V and J calls and clone size; the DNA was used to work out D and trimming. The repertoire holds 160,000 or so clones, with about 89% as singletons. This chain links TRBV25-1 with TRBJ1-5; a weak D match, TRBD1 (5 bases). Material: peripheral blood. The sequence was obtained from a man in his 60s with acute or convalescent COVID-19. CDR3 region: CASSDSQGAGNQPQHF. Written as DNA, the CDR3 is TGTGCCAGCAGTGATAGTCAGGGAGCGGGGAATCAGCCCCAGCATTTT.